This T cell receptor (beta chain) comes out of a study of blood T cell repertoires in COVID-19. Overall study context: COVID-19 samples from acute and convalescent phases originated in the United States, Italy and Spain.

The CDR3 has 16 amino acids. V shed 5 bases and J shed 2 bases, with 17 bases lying between them. Germline CDR1 SGHNT, CDR2 YENEEA. The method was immunoSEQ multiplex PCR; TCRdb's version includes in-frame clones alone and lacks a portion of them. The sample contains around 93,000 clones, over 70% of which appear only once. The receptor's source is a man in his 60s with acute or convalescent COVID-19. This sequence joins TRBV11-3 and TRBJ2-3; possibly TRBD2 for D (6 bases). The sequencing sample was made of peripheral blood. The CDR3 spells CASSPYGGPATDTQYF. As DNA, the CDR3 is TGTGCCAGCAGCCCCTACGGGGGACCGGCCACAGATACGCAGTATTTT. Using reference TRBV11-3 and TRBJ2-3 for the parts outside the CDR3, the full variable domain is EAGVVQSPRYKIIEKKQPVAFWCNPISGHNTLYWYLQNLGQGPELLIRYENEEAVDDSQLPKDRFSAERLKGVDSTLKIQPAELGDSAVYLCASSPYGGPATDTQYFGPGTRLTVL.